This T cell receptor beta chain emerged from a study of T-cell reconstitution after alpha-beta-depleted transplantation in children. This clonotype has only a few counts. What it binds is not known. Preparing the TCRbeta library involved the use of unique molecular identifiers. TCRdb itself ran the PCR reads through MiXCR, one entry per CDR3 protein. The top ten clones hold around 15% of a sample with 450,000 to 550,000 distinct CDR3 sequences, about an eighth of them seen once. Whole-study results and caveats: Surviving recipient T cells and intrathymic progenitors accounted for some patients' high TCRbeta diversity at day 60. Expanded graft clones numbering several hundred reportedly gave rise to alpha-beta T cells about two months after transplant. At the one-year point after transplant, T-cell counts and TCRbeta diversity were found to come mostly from T cells that had been newly produced.

Germline assignment: CDR1 LNHDA and CDR2 SQIVND (reference sequence). Deletions cut 1 base from V and 2 bases from J, with 12 bases between. The CDR3 has 16 residues. The material sequenced was PBMCs, mostly from graft donor cells, taken 180 days after TCRalphabeta/CD19-depleted stem cell transplant. The sequence came from a female patient younger than 10 who had a stem cell transplant for aplastic anemia, so the T cells may come from the graft donor. J is TRBJ2-1 and V is TRBV19, with D possibly being TRBD2 (6 bases). CDR3 region: CASSIARAGPYNEQFF. The CDR3 region has the DNA TGTGCCAGTAGTATAGCCCGGGCGGGACCCTACAATGAGCAGTTCTTC. Variable domain in full (rest from reference TRBV19 and TRBJ2-1): DGGITQSPKYLFRKEGQNVTLSCEQNLNHDAMYWYRQDPGQGLRLIYYSQIVNDFQKGDIAEGYSVSREKKESFPLTVTSAQKNPTAFYLCASSIARAGPYNEQFFGPGTRLTVL.